This T cell receptor (beta chain) was captured in a study of T cells after yellow fever vaccination. This clonotype appeared many times. Antigen specificity is unknown. MiXCR, applied by TCRdb to the 5' RACE reads, yields one record per CDR3 protein. This table has some 250,000 distinct CDR3 sequences, more than 3.5% appearing once. Regarding the study as a whole: Overlap between CD4 and CD8 compartments was detected for a small share of clonotypes. Peaking faster, on day 5 versus 15, the secondary response was nonetheless weaker.

The TCR comes from a man aged 18 to 30 who received the YFV17D yellow fever vaccine. Sequencing used PBMCs, obtained 15 days after the yellow fever booster vaccination.

The chain's CDR3 is CASSHATGESYTF. CDR3 nucleotide sequence: TGTGCCAGCAGCCACGCAACAGGGGAAAGCTACACCTTC. The J gene is TRBJ1-2, the V gene TRBV5-5, with TRBD1 identical over 7 bases. The CDR3 extends over 13 amino acids. Germline V gene sequence: CDR1 SGHKS, CDR2 YYEKEE (reference sequence). V lost 4 bases and J lost 9; bases outside the gene matches: 9.